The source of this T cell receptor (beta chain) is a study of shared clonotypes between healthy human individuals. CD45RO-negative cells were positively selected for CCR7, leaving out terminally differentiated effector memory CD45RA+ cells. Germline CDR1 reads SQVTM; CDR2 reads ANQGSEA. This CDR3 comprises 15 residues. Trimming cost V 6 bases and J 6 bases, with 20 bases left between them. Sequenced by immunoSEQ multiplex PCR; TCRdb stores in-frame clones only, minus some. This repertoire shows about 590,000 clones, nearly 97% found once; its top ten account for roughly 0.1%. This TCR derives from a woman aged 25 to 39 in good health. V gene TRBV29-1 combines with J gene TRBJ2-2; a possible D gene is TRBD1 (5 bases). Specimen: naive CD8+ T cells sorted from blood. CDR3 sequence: CSVRSTGGAPGELFF. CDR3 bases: TGCAGCGTGCGTTCAACAGGTGGGGCGCCCGGGGAGCTGTTTTTT.